The clone carrying this TCR beta chain was seen just once. The antigen remains unidentified. Germline loops: CDR1 MGHDK, CDR2 SYGVNS. V was shortened by 0 bases and J by 2 bases, with 10 bases between the two germline ends. This CDR3 has 15 amino acids. The sample belongs to a study of CD8 T cells in Susac syndrome. Notes on the study in general: As the study acknowledged, the number of individuals in its TCR sequencing and HLA analysis was relatively small.

With random hexamers, roughly 0.45 to 1 ug RNA was reverse transcribed. Each CDR3 protein is one row after TCRdb ran MiXCR on the immunoSEQ multiplex PCR reads. The sample lists some 400,000 distinct CDR3 sequences; approximately 89% were seen once. This receptor was taken from a human donor with multiple sclerosis. Source material: CD8+ T cells from PBMCs. The chain recombines TRBV25-1 with TRBJ1-1; the D gene is possibly TRBD1 (6 bases). Written as DNA, the CDR3 is TGTGCCAGCAGTGAATATGCAGGGACAAACACTGAAGCTTTCTTT. Translating gives CASSEYAGTNTEAFF. Looking up the rest from reference TRBV25-1 and TRBJ1-1 gives the full variable domain: EADIYQTPRYLVIGTGKKITLECSQTMGHDKMYWYQQDPGMELHLIHYSYGVNSTEKGDLSSESTVSRIRTEHFPLTLESARPSHTSQYLCASSEYAGTNTEAFFGQGTRLTVV.